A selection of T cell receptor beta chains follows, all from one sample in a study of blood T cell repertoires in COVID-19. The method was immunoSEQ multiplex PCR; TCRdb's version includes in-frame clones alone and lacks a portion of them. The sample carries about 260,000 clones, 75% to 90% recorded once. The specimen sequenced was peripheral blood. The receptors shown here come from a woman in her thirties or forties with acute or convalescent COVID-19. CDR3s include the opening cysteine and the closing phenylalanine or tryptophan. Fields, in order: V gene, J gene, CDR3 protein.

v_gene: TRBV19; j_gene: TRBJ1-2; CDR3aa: CASSIQVNYGYTF
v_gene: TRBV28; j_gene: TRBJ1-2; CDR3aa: CASRTGTGNYGYTF
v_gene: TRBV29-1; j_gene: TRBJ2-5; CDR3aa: CSVIPSYETQYF
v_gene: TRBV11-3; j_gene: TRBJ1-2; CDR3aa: CASSLGGTGHGYTF
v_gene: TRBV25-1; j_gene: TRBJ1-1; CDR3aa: CASSKYRGLDTEAFF
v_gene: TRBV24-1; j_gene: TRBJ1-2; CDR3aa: CATSEAGYGYTF
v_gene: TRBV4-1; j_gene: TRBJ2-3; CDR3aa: CASSQDRQTRDTQYF
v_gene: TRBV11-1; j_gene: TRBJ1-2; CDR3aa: CASSLTGGRDGYTF
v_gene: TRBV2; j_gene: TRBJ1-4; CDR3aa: CASSEAGTGNEKLFF
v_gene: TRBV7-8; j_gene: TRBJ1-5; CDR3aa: CASSRDRLSNQPQHF
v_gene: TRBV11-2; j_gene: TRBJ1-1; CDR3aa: CASSWRSAVNTEAFF
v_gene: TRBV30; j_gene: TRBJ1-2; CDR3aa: CARQGAQSYTF
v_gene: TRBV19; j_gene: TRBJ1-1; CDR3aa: CASSLSGTSTTEAFF
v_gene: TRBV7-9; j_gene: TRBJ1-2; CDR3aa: CASSSTGNNYGYTF
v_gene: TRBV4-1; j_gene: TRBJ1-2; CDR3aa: CASSPASGHSYGYTF
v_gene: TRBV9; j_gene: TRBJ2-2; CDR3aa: CASSAQGSFGGELFF
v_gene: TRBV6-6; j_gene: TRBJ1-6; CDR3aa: CASSYDRGLVNSPLHF
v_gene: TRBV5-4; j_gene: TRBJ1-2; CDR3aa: CASSSLLDSLNGYTF
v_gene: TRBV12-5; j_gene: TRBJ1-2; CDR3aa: CASGDRPGGRDGYTF
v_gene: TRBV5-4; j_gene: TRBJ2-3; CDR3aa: CAGGDRGTTDTQYF
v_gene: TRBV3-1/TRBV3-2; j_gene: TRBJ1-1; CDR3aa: CASSQVVRLNTEAFF
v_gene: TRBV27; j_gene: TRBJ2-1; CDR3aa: CASSSLWTDTYNEQFF
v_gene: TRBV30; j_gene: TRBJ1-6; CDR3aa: CAWSLRDTNSPLHF
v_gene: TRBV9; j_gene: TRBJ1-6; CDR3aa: CASSVGQGYNSPLHF
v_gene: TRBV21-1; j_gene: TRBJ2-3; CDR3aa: CASSTSPVGPWVAGGLDTQYF
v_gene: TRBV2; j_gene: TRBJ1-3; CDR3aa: CASRERSGNTIYF
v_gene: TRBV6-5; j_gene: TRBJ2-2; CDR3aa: CASREGQGATGELFF
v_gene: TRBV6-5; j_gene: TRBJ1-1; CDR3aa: CASGRLGSNTEAFF
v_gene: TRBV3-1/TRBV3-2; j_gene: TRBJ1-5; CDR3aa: CASSLGQERRQPQHF
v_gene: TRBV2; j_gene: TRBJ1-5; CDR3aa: CASSSTRLTSNQPQHF
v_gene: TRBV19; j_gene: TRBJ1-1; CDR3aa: CASSQGGLTEAFF
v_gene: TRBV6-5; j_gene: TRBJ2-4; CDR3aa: CASSYSGQTAKNIQYF
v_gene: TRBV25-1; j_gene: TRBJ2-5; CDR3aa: CASSVAGGTLETQYF
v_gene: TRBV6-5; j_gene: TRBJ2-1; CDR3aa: CASSYRSGTGTNEQFF
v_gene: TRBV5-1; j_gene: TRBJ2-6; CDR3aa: CASSQTGLGANVLTF
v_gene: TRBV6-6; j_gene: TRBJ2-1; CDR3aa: CASRRGQGPGDEQFF
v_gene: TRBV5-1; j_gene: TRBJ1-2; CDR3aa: CASSLEVDRGAYGYTF
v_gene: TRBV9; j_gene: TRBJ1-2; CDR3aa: CASTVQGGGYTF
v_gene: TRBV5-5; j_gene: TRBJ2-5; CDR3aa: CASSLEARGETQYF
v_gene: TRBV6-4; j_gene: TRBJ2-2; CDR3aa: CASSGGANTGELFF
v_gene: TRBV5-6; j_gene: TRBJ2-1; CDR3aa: CASRQSRGGRSYNEQFF
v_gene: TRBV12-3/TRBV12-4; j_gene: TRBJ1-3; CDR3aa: CASSSNSGNTIYF
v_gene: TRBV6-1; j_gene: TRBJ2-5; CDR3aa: CASSEARGSQETQYF
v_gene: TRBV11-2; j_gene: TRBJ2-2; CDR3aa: CASSLIRGNTGELFF
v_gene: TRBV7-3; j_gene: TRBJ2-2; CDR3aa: CASSTTSNGELFF
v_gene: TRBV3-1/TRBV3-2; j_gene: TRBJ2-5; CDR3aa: CASSQSGGAWETQYF